Sequencing of this TCR beta chain was carried out in a study of shared clonotypes between healthy human individuals. Turning to the study itself: Each donor's CD8 memory used one plate, CD8 naive two, each CD4 subset three.

This CDR3 region has 14 residues. Between the trimmed V and J ends, which lost 4 bases and 4 bases, there was a span of 8 bases. Germline loops: CDR1 SGHDN, CDR2 FVKESK. Over several immunoSEQ plates, each subset's genomic DNA was distributed in even portions. Sequenced by immunoSEQ multiplex PCR; TCRdb stores in-frame clones only, minus some. Of approximately 2.5 million clones in the sample, 80% to 95% were seen once. Nashville, Tennessee was home to all donors, each a Caucasian adult. The study separated CD4+ cells into CD45RA+ naive and CD45RA-negative memory subsets. The rearrangement joins TRBV14 to TRBJ2-6; D is unresolved. The sequence was obtained from a man aged 18 to 29 in good health. Some clones in this sample may be carry-over from other donors' samples. Sequencing used naive CD4+ T cells from PBMCs. The subset here: CD45RA+ positively selected. In nucleotides, the CDR3 is TGTGCCAGCAGCCTGACCTTCGGGGCCAACGTCCTGACTTTC. The encoded protein is CASSLTFGANVLTF.